The 28 T cell receptor beta chains presented below share a single source sample, sequenced in a study of T cell responses to AZD1222 COVID-19 vaccine. Sequencing used immunoSEQ multiplex PCR; TCRdb keeps in-frame clones, though not all of them. This sample has about 110,000 clones; over 75% occur once, and the top ten carry 6.2%. This sample comprised peripheral blood, obtained on day 0 of AZD1222 vaccination. These receptors were taken from an adult in good health.

In DNA form, the CDR3 reads TGCGCCAGCAGCTCAGTACTACATGGTGGGGCGCCTAAAAGGAAGAATAGCAATCAGCCCCAGCATTTT. Translation gives CASSSVLHGGAPKRKNSNQPQHF. The rearrangement uses TRBV5-1 and TRBJ1-5; D perhaps matches TRBD1 (5 bases). Per the germline V gene, CDR1 is SGHRS and CDR2 is YFSETQ. V lost 3 bases and J lost 0, with 34 bases in between. The CDR3 covers 23 residues.

The V gene is TRBV7-2, the J gene TRBJ2-7; 7 positions match TRBD2. Germline loops: CDR1 SGHTA, CDR2 FQGNSA. The CDR3 runs 15 residues. With 7 bases clipped from V and 2 bases from J, the junction kept 11 bases outside the gene matches. The CDR3 reads CASTLGGVRTYEQYF. CDR3 sequence (DNA): TGTGCCAGCACACTTGGGGGGGTCAGAACCTACGAGCAGTACTTC.

The chain recombines TRBV6-5 with TRBJ1-4; TRBD1 might be the D (6 bases). CDR3 length equals 15 residues. Looked up from germline, CDR1 is MNHEY and CDR2 is SVGAGI. V lost 7 bases and J 5 bases, leaving 17 bases between the germline ends. CDR3 DNA: TGTGCCAGCATAGAACAGGGAGCAAAGAATGAAAAACTGTTTTTT. This gives the protein CASIEQGAKNEKLFF.

This rearrangement joins TRBV19 to TRBJ1-1; D call uncertain. The CDR3 is 11 residues long. Between the trimmed V and J ends, which lost 3 bases and 6 bases, there was a span of 5 bases. CDR1 LNHDA and CDR2 SQIVND come from the germline V gene (reference sequence). The CDR3 region is CASSMSSEAFF. CDR3 DNA: TGTGCCAGTAGTATGTCGTCTGAAGCTTTCTTT.

This chain joins TRBV7-2 and TRBJ1-6; 8 bases match TRBD1. Germline CDR1 and CDR2: SGHTA and FQGNSA. V was pared by 4 bases and J by 5 bases, with 7 bases of the junction left unmatched. The CDR3 runs to 16 residues. The CDR3 here is CASSSQGANNNSPLHF. CDR3 in DNA: TGTGCCAGCAGCTCCCAGGGGGCGAACAATAATTCACCCCTCCACTTT.

The chain recombines TRBV7-9 with TRBJ1-3; D is undetermined. The V end was cut by 5 bases, the J end by 7 bases, with 9 bases between. Germline assignment: CDR1 SEHNR and CDR2 FQNEAQ (reference sequence). The CDR3 spans 12 residues. In DNA, the CDR3 is TGTGCCAGCAGCCCCAGTGGGAACACCATATATTTT. Translated, it gives CASSPSGNTIYF. Full variable domain (remainder filled in from reference TRBV7-9 and TRBJ1-3): DTGVSQNPRHKITKRGQNVTFRCDPISEHNRLYWYRQTLGQGPEFLTYFQNEAQLEKSRLLSDRFSAERPKGSFSTLEIQRTEQGDSAMYLCASSPSGNTIYFGEGSWLTVV.

The rearrangement joins TRBV11-2 to TRBJ2-7, with D possibly matching TRBD1 (5 bases). The CDR3 covers 15 residues. Germline CDR1 is SGHAT and CDR2 is FQNNGV. Trimming left V 1 base short and J 6 bases short, with 16 bases between. DNA for the CDR3: TGTGCCAGCAGCTTAGGATGGGGCGCCCGTGGCGAGCAGTACTTC. This encodes CASSLGWGARGEQYF.

This chain connects TRBV12-3 or TRBV12-4 to TRBJ2-7; D remains ambiguous. Trimming removed 7 bases at V and 4 bases at J, with 11 bases between. The CDR3 length is 12 residues. The CDR3 region has the DNA TGTGCCAGCACCTCCGAAGGATACGAGCAGTACTTC. Protein sequence: CASTSEGYEQYF.

CDR3 residues: CASSWGETQYF. The CDR3 DNA follows: TGCGCCAGCAGCTGGGGAGAGACCCAGTACTTC. The chain has TRBV5-1 and TRBJ2-5; D remains ambiguous. This CDR3 comprises 11 residues. The germline gives CDR1 SGHRS, CDR2 YFSETQ. Trimming pared 3 bases from V and 4 bases from J, leaving 4 bases between.

The V call is TRBV20-1, the J call TRBJ2-7; D is uncertain. The CDR3 is 10 residues long. The V gene lost 7 bases and the J gene lost 4 bases, with 8 bases spanning the gap. Germline V gene data show CDR1 as DFQATT and CDR2 as SNEGSKA (reference sequence). CDR3 sequence reads: CSGYKYEQYF. The CDR3 region has the DNA TGCAGTGGGTACAAGTACGAGCAGTACTTC.

V usage is TRBV28 and J usage is TRBJ1-2, with 7 bases lining up with TRBD1. The CDR3 sequence is 14 residues long. Per the germline V gene, CDR1 is MDHEN and CDR2 is SYDVKM. Trimming took 2 bases from V and 8 from J; bases not matched to a gene: 8. The CDR3 DNA reads TGTGCCAGCAGTTTAGCGGGGAGGGGGCGAGGCTACACCTTC. It codes for CASSLAGRGRGYTF.

The chain uses TRBV29-1 and TRBJ2-1; 7 bases match TRBD1. The V gene's germline CDR1 is SQVTM and CDR2 ANQGSEA. J lost 4 bases, V lost 6 bases, and 9 bases had no gene match. The CDR3 runs 14 residues. The CDR3 here is CSVLGQGVYNEQFF. The CDR3 DNA reads TGCAGCGTCCTCGGGCAGGGGGTTTACAATGAGCAGTTCTTC.

The chain links TRBV6-4 to TRBJ2-7; D might be TRBD1 (6 bases). V lost 4 bases to trimming and J lost 2 bases, with 12 bases between them. The CDR3 covers 14 residues. Per germline, CDR1 MRHNA and CDR2 SNTAGT. Written as DNA, the CDR3 is TGTGCCAGCAGTGGTATGAACAGGGCCTACGAGCAGTACTTC. Translating it yields CASSGMNRAYEQYF.

Here the CDR3 DNA reads TGTGCCAGCCTACCCCAATCGGCCTACGAGCAGTACTTC. It specifies CASLPQSAYEQYF. The chain uses TRBV6-5 and TRBJ2-7; D is undetermined. CDR1 is MNHEY, CDR2 SVGAGI, per germline. The length of the CDR3 is 13 residues. V shed 8 bases and J shed 2 bases, with 13 bases lying between them.

The chain joins TRBV28 to TRBJ1-1; TRBD1 matches 11 bases. CDR3 length: 15 amino acids. The germline V gene has CDR1 MDHEN and CDR2 SYDVKM. With V trimmed by 6 bases and J by 4 bases, 7 bases remained unmatched. CDR3 DNA: TGTGCCAGCAGCCGAAACGGACAGGGGGCCACTGAAGCTTTCTTT. Encoded protein: CASSRNGQGATEAFF.

The V gene is TRBV28, the J gene TRBJ1-5; tentative D call: TRBD1 (5 bases). V lost 6 bases and J 0 bases, leaving 12 bases between the germline ends. Germline V lookup: CDR1 MDHEN, CDR2 SYDVKM. CDR3 length equals 15 residues. CDR3 protein: CASSPGPFSNQPQHF. For the CDR3, the DNA is TGTGCCAGCAGCCCGGGACCGTTTAGCAATCAGCCCCAGCATTTT.

The chain couples TRBV19 to TRBJ1-1; D possibly corresponds to TRBD1 (6 bases). Germline values: CDR1 LNHDA, CDR2 SQIVND (reference sequence). The V end lost 6 bases, the J end lost 1 base, and 15 bases lay between the germline ends. The CDR3 is made up of 15 amino acids. The CDR3 loop reads CASSRGGHANTEAFF. The CDR3, as DNA: TGTGCCAGTAGCCGAGGGGGACACGCGAACACTGAAGCTTTCTTT.

This rearrangement joins TRBV28 to TRBJ2-7, with 7 nucleotides matching TRBD1. V shed 5 bases, J shed 7 bases, and the junction held 5 bases outside the gene matches. CDR1 and CDR2 from the germline V gene are MDHEN and SYDVKM. CDR3 size: 12 residues. As DNA, the CDR3 is TGTGCCAGCAGTGACAGGGTGCGGGAGCAGTACTTC. Amino acids: CASSDRVREQYF.

Details on this clone: Other DNA sequences from this sample encode an identical CDR3 as well. This sequence joins TRBV2 and TRBJ1-6; D is ambiguous. Germline CDR1 and CDR2: SNHLY and FYNNEI. The CDR3 length is 12 residues. V dropped 3 bases and J dropped 7 bases, with 4 bases sitting between them. The CDR3 coding sequence is TGTGCCAGCAGTGATACAAATTCACCCCTCCACTTT. It is translated as CASSDTNSPLHF.

This chain joins TRBV7-9 and TRBJ1-1; 12 nucleotides align to TRBD1. Unmatched junction bases numbered 7, after V lost 6 bases and J lost 8 bases. CDR1 is SEHNR and CDR2 is FQNEAQ in the germline V gene (reference sequence). This CDR3 is 14 amino acids long. The CDR3 sequence: CASRLGQGAEEAFF. Here the CDR3 DNA reads TGTGCCAGCAGATTGGGACAGGGGGCCGAGGAAGCTTTCTTT.

This clone showed up just a few times. The V call is TRBV2, the J call TRBJ2-3; 7 nucleotides align to TRBD1. This CDR3 has 14 residues. V lost 6 bases and J lost 2; bases outside the gene matches: 5. Germline values: CDR1 SNHLY, CDR2 FYNNEI. Written as DNA, the CDR3 is TGTGCCAGCAGGGCCGGGACAGACACAGATACGCAGTATTTT. Its translation: CASRAGTDTDTQYF.

There are a few counts of this clone. The chain employs TRBV7-8 and TRBJ1-5; D call uncertain. The V gene's germline CDR1 is SGHVS and CDR2 FQNEAQ. There are 17 residues in the CDR3. Trimming took 5 bases from V and 5 from J, leaving 22 bases between them. The CDR3 spells CASSPPLRTAPYQPQHF. The CDR3 nucleotides are TGTGCCAGCAGCCCGCCCCTTAGGACGGCACCTTATCAGCCCCAGCATTTT.

The chain employs TRBV6-5 and TRBJ2-2; TRBD1 might be the D (6 bases). The CDR3 has 15 amino acids. V lost 10 bases and J lost 3, with 18 bases in between. Germline V gene sequence: CDR1 MNHEY, CDR2 SVGAGI. CDR3: CATNPGTYYTGELFF. For the CDR3, the DNA is TGTGCCACCAACCCGGGGACATACTACACCGGGGAGCTGTTTTTT.

This rearrangement joins TRBV28 to TRBJ1-2; the D is unclear. Trimming took 6 bases from V and 7 from J, leaving 24 bases between them. The CDR3 has 16 residues. From germline, CDR1 is MDHEN and CDR2 SYDVKM. The chain's CDR3 is CASRLPGPAGSSGYTF. The CDR3, as DNA: TGTGCCAGCAGACTGCCGGGCCCCGCCGGGTCGAGTGGCTACACCTTC.

The V gene is TRBV4-1, the J gene TRBJ2-1; 8 nucleotides agree with TRBD2. The CDR3 has 13 residues. The V gene end was trimmed by 4 bases and the J gene end by 8 bases; junction bases not matched to a gene: 4. Germline CDR1 MGHRA, CDR2 YSYEKL. CDR3 DNA sequence: TGCGCCAGCAGCCCGGGAGGGGAATATGAGCAGTTCTTC. It yields the protein CASSPGGEYEQFF.

This chain links TRBV4-1 with TRBJ1-1; D ambiguous. Deletions cut 4 bases from V and 3 bases from J, with 12 bases between. The germline CDR1 and CDR2 sequences are MGHRA and YSYEKL. The CDR3 contains 14 residues. The CDR3 loop reads CASSPIGEDTEAFF. DNA for the CDR3: TGCGCCAGCAGCCCCATCGGGGAGGACACTGAAGCTTTCTTT.

The V call is TRBV19, the J call TRBJ2-1; 9 nucleotides match TRBD2. V shed 5 bases and J 8 bases; nucleotides not matched to a gene: 10. This CDR3 is 15 amino acids long. From germline, CDR1 is LNHDA and CDR2 SQIVND (reference sequence). The CDR3 here is CASSDSGTSFYEQFF. Here the CDR3 DNA reads TGTGCCAGTAGTGACTCCGGGACTAGCTTCTATGAGCAGTTCTTC.

The V call is TRBV30, the J call TRBJ1-6; unclear D gene. Germline CDR1 and CDR2: GTSNPN and SVGIG (reference sequence). The CDR3 extends over 11 amino acids. V lost 5 bases and J lost 7, with 6 bases in between. CDR3 bases: TGTGCCTGGCAAGGAAATTCACCCCTCCACTTT. Translation: CAWQGNSPLHF.